Listed below are T cell receptor beta chains from one sample, sequenced in a study of blood T cell repertoires in COVID-19. TCRdb's table, derived via immunoSEQ multiplex PCR, lists solely in-frame clones and lacks some. The table shows around 84,000 clones, with 70% to 90% occurring only once. Sequencing used peripheral blood. These receptors were obtained from an elderly man with active or convalescent COVID-19. Both conserved end residues are part of each CDR3. Each record gives: D gene, J gene, clone size, V gene, CDR3 DNA, CDR3 protein. D genes are given only for firm matches. Clone size is not always given. Where it is, it says once, few, many or a class for expanded clones.

d_call: NA; j_call: TRBJ2-5; clone_size: few; v_call: TRBV3-1/TRBV3-2; cdr3_nt: TGTGCCAGCAGCCAAGATCGCGTGACCCAGTACTTC; cdr3_aa: CASSQDRVTQYF
d_call: NA; j_call: TRBJ1-6; clone_size: NA; v_call: TRBV5-1; cdr3_nt: TGCGCCAGCAGCCTTGAAGGACGGCCAGGGGATTCACCCCTCCACTTT; cdr3_aa: CASSLEGRPGDSPLHF
d_call: NA; j_call: TRBJ2-1; clone_size: NA; v_call: TRBV21-1; cdr3_nt: TGTGCCAGCAGCGACCCGGGACTAGGGTCCTACAATGAGCAGTTCTTC; cdr3_aa: CASSDPGLGSYNEQFF
d_call: NA; j_call: TRBJ2-2; clone_size: few; v_call: TRBV19; cdr3_nt: TGTGCCAGTAGTATTGCGGCCGGGGAGCTGTTTTTT; cdr3_aa: CASSIAAGELFF
d_call: NA; j_call: TRBJ1-2; clone_size: NA; v_call: TRBV5-1; cdr3_nt: TGCGCCAGCAGCTTGCCAGGGGATGGCTACACCTTC; cdr3_aa: CASSLPGDGYTF
d_call: NA; j_call: TRBJ2-3; clone_size: NA; v_call: TRBV7-9; cdr3_nt: TGTGCCAGCAGCTTAAGGGGGTTAACAGATACGCAGTATTTT; cdr3_aa: CASSLRGLTDTQYF
d_call: TRBD2; j_call: TRBJ2-1; clone_size: NA; v_call: TRBV2; cdr3_nt: TGTGCCAGCAGCCGACTAGCGCAGGCCTACAATGAGCAGTTCTTC; cdr3_aa: CASSRLAQAYNEQFF
d_call: TRBD1; j_call: TRBJ1-6; clone_size: NA; v_call: TRBV7-2; cdr3_nt: TGTGCCAGCAGCTCGGACAGGGCGAGTTCACCCCTCCACTTT; cdr3_aa: CASSSDRASSPLHF
d_call: NA; j_call: TRBJ2-5; clone_size: NA; v_call: TRBV21-1; cdr3_nt: TGTGCCAGCAGCAAGCAGGGGAGAGGGGAGACCCAGTACTTC; cdr3_aa: CASSKQGRGETQYF
d_call: TRBD1; j_call: TRBJ2-3; clone_size: once; v_call: TRBV4-1; cdr3_nt: TGCGCCAGCAGCCCGGGACAGGGCAAAGTCACAGATACGCAGTATTTT; cdr3_aa: CASSPGQGKVTDTQYF
d_call: NA; j_call: TRBJ2-3; clone_size: NA; v_call: TRBV28; cdr3_nt: TGTGCCAGCAGTTCCCGGGGAACCCCCGATACGCAGTATTTT; cdr3_aa: CASSSRGTPDTQYF
d_call: TRBD2; j_call: TRBJ2-1; clone_size: NA; v_call: TRBV7-2; cdr3_nt: TGTGCCAGCAGCTTACGGGCTAGCGGGAGTAATGAGCAGTTCTTC; cdr3_aa: CASSLRASGSNEQFF
d_call: NA; j_call: TRBJ2-2; clone_size: NA; v_call: TRBV4-1; cdr3_nt: TGCGCCAGCAGCCAAGTGGGCGGCAGGGTCAGTTCCACCGGGGAGCTGTTTTTT; cdr3_aa: CASSQVGGRVSSTGELFF
d_call: NA; j_call: TRBJ1-5; clone_size: few; v_call: TRBV16; cdr3_nt: TGTGCCAGCAGCCCAGGGCGTATTGGCAATCAGCCCCAGCATTTT; cdr3_aa: CASSPGRIGNQPQHF
d_call: TRBD1; j_call: TRBJ1-2; clone_size: few; v_call: TRBV7-9; cdr3_nt: TGTGCCAGCAGCTCGGACAGGAGACCCAATTTCTATGGCTACACCTTC; cdr3_aa: CASSSDRRPNFYGYTF
d_call: TRBD1; j_call: TRBJ1-1; clone_size: NA; v_call: TRBV7-9; cdr3_nt: TGTGCCAGCAGCTTGACAGGGTCAGGGAACACTGAAGCTTTCTTT; cdr3_aa: CASSLTGSGNTEAFF
d_call: TRBD2; j_call: TRBJ2-5; clone_size: NA; v_call: TRBV18; cdr3_nt: TGTGCCAGCTCACAACTAGCGGGAGGAGGAGAGACCCAGTACTTC; cdr3_aa: CASSQLAGGGETQYF
d_call: TRBD1; j_call: TRBJ1-5; clone_size: NA; v_call: TRBV28; cdr3_nt: TGTGCCAGCAGTATACAGGGGGCCGGGAGTCAGCCCCAGCATTTT; cdr3_aa: CASSIQGAGSQPQHF
d_call: NA; j_call: TRBJ2-2; clone_size: NA; v_call: TRBV10-3; cdr3_nt: TGTGCCATCAGTAAGGGGGTTTCCGCGAACACCGGGGAGCTGTTTTTT; cdr3_aa: CAISKGVSANTGELFF
d_call: NA; j_call: TRBJ1-1; clone_size: NA; v_call: TRBV5-1; cdr3_nt: TGCGCCAGCAGCATACAGGGCCAGAACACTGAAGCTTTCTTT; cdr3_aa: CASSIQGQNTEAFF
d_call: TRBD1; j_call: TRBJ2-1; clone_size: once; v_call: TRBV24-1; cdr3_nt: TGTGCCACCAGTGAGTCCGGGACAGGGGGCTTGTATGAGCAGTTCTTC; cdr3_aa: CATSESGTGGLYEQFF
d_call: TRBD1; j_call: TRBJ1-4; clone_size: NA; v_call: TRBV5-1; cdr3_nt: TGCGCCAGCAGCTTAGGACAGGGCCAGGGTAGGGAAAAACTGTTTTTT; cdr3_aa: CASSLGQGQGREKLFF
d_call: TRBD1; j_call: TRBJ1-3; clone_size: NA; v_call: TRBV2; cdr3_nt: TGTGCCAGCAGACGGACAGGGGGCGGTGTCTCTGGAAACACCATATATTTT; cdr3_aa: CASRRTGGGVSGNTIYF